The rows below give T cell receptor beta chains drawn from one sample of a study of cytotoxic CD8 clonotypes in ibrutinib-treated CLL. Using immunoSEQ multiplex PCR, the repertoire was profiled, and TCRdb retains in-frame clones only, with some absent. Seen here are around 53,000 clones, approximately 54% observed once, and the top ten hold 20% to 30%. Sequences were derived from PBMCs, sampled at disease progression, from a patient treated with ibrutinib. Every receptor here comes from a human donor with chronic lymphocytic leukemia. The CDR3 runs from the conserved cysteine through the conserved F or W. D genes are given only for firm matches. Size is stated for part of the rows, as once, few or many counts, or as a class when the clone is expanded.

v_call,clone_size,d_call,j_call,cdr3_aa,cdr3_nt
TRBV19,.,.,TRBJ1-4,CASNIKREGRNEKLFF,TGTGCCAGTAACATCAAGAGGGAGGGCCGAAATGAAAAACTGTTTTTT
TRBV28,.,.,TRBJ1-2,CASTRGGFNYGYTF,TGTGCCAGCACCCGGGGAGGGTTTAACTATGGCTACACCTTC
TRBV5-8,.,.,TRBJ2-5,CASSLSIQETQYF,TGTGCCAGCAGCTTGTCCATCCAAGAGACCCAGTACTTC
TRBV19,once,.,TRBJ2-3,CASSIWGPGSDTQYF,TGTGCCAGTAGTATTTGGGGTCCGGGGTCAGATACGCAGTATTTT
TRBV28,.,TRBD1,TRBJ1-6,CASRPVQGASDNSPLHF,TGTGCCAGCCGCCCTGTACAGGGGGCGTCGGATAATTCACCCCTCCACTTT
TRBV6-5,.,.,TRBJ1-1,CASRATANTEAFF,TGTGCCAGCAGAGCGACAGCCAACACTGAAGCTTTCTTT
TRBV25-1,.,TRBD1,TRBJ1-4,CASRGQVYEKLFF,TGTGCCAGCAGGGGACAGGTATATGAAAAACTGTTTTTT
TRBV7-8,once,TRBD1,TRBJ1-2,CASSLGAGGVNYGYTF,TGTGCCAGCAGCTTAGGAGCAGGGGGCGTGAACTATGGCTACACCTTC
TRBV6-5,.,.,TRBJ1-1,CASTEGTEAFF,TGTGCCAGCACTGAGGGGACTGAAGCTTTCTTT
TRBV7-2,.,.,TRBJ2-3,CASSLLGSTDTQYF,TGTGCCAGCAGCTTGTTGGGGAGCACAGATACGCAGTATTTT
TRBV4-1,.,.,TRBJ2-3,CASSQGPNGRDTQYF,TGCGCCAGCAGCCAAGGCCCCAATGGGAGGGATACGCAGTATTTT
TRBV2,.,.,TRBJ2-7,CASVGVTSYEQYF,TGTGCCAGCGTGGGGGTTACCTCCTACGAGCAGTACTTC
TRBV2,few,TRBD1,TRBJ1-4,CASKGRGTGMFF,TGTGCCAGCAAGGGACGGGGGACAGGAATGTTTTTT
TRBV27,few,.,TRBJ2-7,CASSLSGGPYEQYF,TGTGCCAGCAGTTTATCTGGTGGACCCTACGAGCAGTACTTC
TRBV5-1,.,TRBD1,TRBJ1-1,CASSGRDRATEAFF,TGCGCCAGCAGCGGAAGGGACAGGGCCACTGAAGCTTTCTTT
TRBV4-2,.,.,TRBJ2-7,CASSQDLLRGTGEQYF,TGTGCCAGCAGCCAAGATCTCCTCCGGGGGACGGGGGAGCAGTACTTC
TRBV29-1,.,.,TRBJ2-7,CSVLGTPDSSYEQYF,TGCAGCGTTCTAGGTACCCCGGACAGCTCCTACGAGCAGTACTTC
TRBV7-9,.,.,TRBJ1-2,CASSLFRDTRTANYGYTF,TGTGCCAGCAGCCTCTTCCGGGACACCAGAACGGCTAACTATGGCTACACCTTC
TRBV6-6,many,.,TRBJ2-7,CASSLRRKEPSYEQYF,TGTGCCAGCAGTTTAAGGAGAAAGGAGCCCTCCTACGAGCAGTACTTC
TRBV4-2,.,TRBD2,TRBJ2-3,CASSPTSGDTDTQYF,TGTGCCAGCAGCCCGACTAGCGGAGACACAGATACGCAGTATTTT
TRBV5-1,.,.,TRBJ2-3,CASSSGDTDTQYF,TGCGCCAGCAGCTCCGGGGACACAGATACGCAGTATTTT
TRBV27,.,TRBD2,TRBJ2-5,CASRGVASGAGTQYF,TGTGCCAGCAGGGGAGTGGCTAGCGGGGCCGGGACCCAGTACTTC
TRBV7-6,few,.,TRBJ2-7,CASSLSMGAEQYF,TGTGCCAGCAGCTTATCCATGGGTGCGGAGCAGTACTTC
TRBV29-1,.,TRBD1,TRBJ2-1,CSVEGWDRGMYNEQFF,TGCAGCGTCGAGGGATGGGACAGGGGTATGTACAATGAGCAGTTCTTC